The TCR beta chain under discussion was sequenced for a study of Ad26.COV2.S vaccination and SARS-CoV-2 variants. About this clone itself: The target antigen is unknown. This same CDR3 is encoded by further DNA sequences in the sample.

This table comes from immunoSEQ multiplex PCR, and its TCRdb copy is limited to in-frame clones, with some not included. The sample holds about 470,000 clones; roughly 91% are singletons and the top ten take roughly 4%. Sample treatment: roughly 20 received Ad26.COV2.S at low or high dose, single or two shots; several received placebo; per-sample allocation not given. Specimen acquisition occurred on day 63 following the initial vaccine or placebo injection. An adult of 18-55 years in Boston served as donor. Expression of Wuhan-strain SARS-CoV-2 spike came from the Ad26 vector that formed the vaccine. V was clipped by 3 bases and J by 0 bases, with 6 bases between them. This CDR3 is 13 amino acids long. Germline V gives CDR1 KGHSH, CDR2 LQKENI. Whole-study results and caveats: Analyses of TCR breadth and depth may have underestimated total T cell responses. While placebo recipients had lower spike-specific TCR breadth, vaccine recipients had more.

This receptor was obtained from a person between 18 and 59 years old who received the Ad26.COV2.S COVID-19 vaccine or a placebo. V gene TRBV18 combines with J gene TRBJ2-7; D unclear. Material: peripheral blood, obtained in a trial of Ad26.COV2.S vaccine versus placebo. In nucleotides, the CDR3 is TGTGCCAGCTCACCTCCAGACTCCTACGAGCAGTACTTC. This sequence encodes CASSPPDSYEQYF.